This T cell receptor (beta chain) was sequenced for a study of technical replicates of blood from a handful of donors. Sequencing was performed with immunoSEQ multiplex PCR; in TCRdb, only in-frame clones are kept and a portion is missing. Found here are around 97,000 clones, 90% to 97% of them singletons; the top ten hold about 0.35%. Specimen: T cells isolated from PBMCs. This clonotype originated in a human donor in good health.

The CDR3: CASSQSPTVSGNTIYF. The CDR3, as DNA: TGCGCCAGCAGCCAATCTCCTACGGTTTCTGGAAACACCATATATTTT. The chain couples TRBV4-3 to TRBJ1-3, with no clear D. The CDR3 contains 16 residues. Germline V CDR1 and CDR2: LGHNA, YSLEER. V lost 2 bases and J lost 1, with 12 bases in between.